Shown below are 27 T cell receptor beta chains from a single sample sequenced in a study of T cell clonality in common variable immunodeficiency. Study-level results: In common variable immunodeficiency, TCR beta chains reportedly carried fewer deletions and N-nucleotide insertions.

Using immunoSEQ multiplex PCR, the repertoire was profiled, and TCRdb retains in-frame clones only, with some absent. The sample has approximately 17,000 clones, none seen only once. These TCRs are of unknown antigen specificity. The sequenced material came from peripheral blood mononuclear cells. Receptors originate from a human donor with common variable immunodeficiency.

For this clone: The DNA ends 3 residues before the CDR3 does, and the rest of the CDR3 is filled in from the germline J gene. The genes are TRBV19 and TRBJ2-5, with 8 bases fitting TRBD1. Trimming at V came to 3 bases and at J to 3 bases, leaving 9 bases not matched to a gene. The CDR3 covers 16 residues. CDR1 and CDR2 (germline): LNHDA, SQIVND (reference sequence). The sequenced part of the CDR3 DNA is TGTGCCAGTAGTATCGGGACAGGACTAAGCAAAGAGACC. Translation gives CASSIGTGLSKET. The entire CDR3 is CASSIGTGLSKETQYF.

Comments on this clone: Read sequence stops 3 residues before the CDR3 end, and the germline J gene provides the missing end. The chain is built from TRBV7-9 and TRBJ1-1; TRBD1 aligns across 7 bases. Germline V gives CDR1 SEHNR, CDR2 FQNEAQ (reference sequence). The CDR3 is 14 amino acids. The covered CDR3 bases are TGTGCCAGCAGCTCCCCCGGACAGGTCGCCGAA. Its translation is CASSSPGQVAE. From start to end, the CDR3 is CASSSPGQVAEAFF.

About this clone: The CDR3 is cut off 3 residues early in the read; its end comes from the germline J gene. V is TRBV20-1 and J is TRBJ1-4; no definite D call. V lost 0 bases, J lost 7 bases, and 12 bases lay in between. The CDR3 is 14 amino acids. CDR1 and CDR2 from the germline V gene are DFQATT and SNEGSKA (reference sequence). This CDR3 is CSARDSQAGEKLFF. CDR3 bases read: TGCAGTGCTAGAGATTCCCAGGCGGGTGAAAAA.

This clone was seen ten or more times. Sequencing ends 3 residues short of the CDR3 end; the germline J gene provides the rest. The chain uses TRBV7-2 and TRBJ1-3; D remains ambiguous. The CDR3 is 12 amino acids. Deletions cut 3 bases from V and 7 bases from J, with 7 bases between. Germline lookup yields CDR1 SGHTA and CDR2 FQGNSA. Incomplete CDR3 DNA: TGTGCCAGCAGCTTCTTAGCGAACACC. As protein: CASSFLANT. The CDR3 as a whole reads CASSFLANTIYF.

Worth noting for this clone: The CDR3 end is not reached by the read, which stops 3 residues before it; the germline J gene fills it in. The gene calls are TRBV7-9 and TRBJ1-2; D unresolved. From germline, CDR1 is SEHNR and CDR2 FQNEAQ (reference sequence). This CDR3 has 12 residues. The CDR3 DNA, read in part, is TGTGCCAGCAGCAAGGGTAGTGATCCC. Translation: CASSKGSDP. The full CDR3 reads CASSKGSDPYTF.

This clone was recorded a few times. This chain's CDR3 is CASRRDYPTGELFF. Incomplete CDR3 DNA: TGTGCCAGCAGGCGGGACTATCCCACCGGGGAG. The chain uses TRBV5-5 and TRBJ2-2; 7 nucleotides line up with TRBD2. The CDR3 extends 3 residues past the end of the read, so its final part is completed from the germline J gene. This CDR3 is 14 amino acids long. V dropped 5 bases and J dropped 4; count of bases not matched to a gene: 5. CDR1 and CDR2 from the germline V gene are SGHKS and YYEKEE (reference sequence).

In the case of this clone: The sequenced fragment ends 3 residues before the CDR3 boundary, so the rest is inferred from the germline J gene. The chain couples TRBV19 to TRBJ2-2, with TRBD2 identical over 12 bases. The CDR3 has 15 residues. Germline V gives CDR1 LNHDA, CDR2 SQIVND (reference sequence). The J segment lost 6 bases and the V segment lost 7 bases, leaving 6 bases of the junction unmatched. This CDR3 reads CASTRLAGVSGELFF. CDR3 DNA, as far as it was read: TGTGCCAGTACCAGACTAGCGGGAGTCTCCGGGGAG.

This clone came up many times. The read stops 3 residues short of the end of the CDR3; the missing end is completed from the germline J gene. V and J are TRBV20-1 and TRBJ1-1, with D possibly matching TRBD1 (5 bases). The CDR3 loop spans 12 amino acids. Germline assignment: CDR1 DFQATT and CDR2 SNEGSKA (reference sequence). The sequenced part of the CDR3 DNA is TGCAGTGCTAAGCGGGGGTCAAAGAGA. Its translation is CSAKRGSKR. The full-length CDR3 reads as CSAKRGSKRAFF.

With respect to this clone: The CDR3 end falls 3 residues outside the read, so it is completed with the germline J gene. The chain combines TRBV2 with TRBJ1-4; D not resolved. V lost 3 bases and J 7 bases, leaving 9 bases between the germline ends. Germline V CDR1 and CDR2: SNHLY, FYNNEI. The CDR3 totals 13 residues. This chain's CDR3 is CASSDRMSEKLFF. CDR3 bases read: TGTGCCAGCAGTGACAGGATGAGTGAAAAA.

Of note for this clone: The read ends 3 residues before the CDR3 terminus; that terminus is restored from the germline J gene. This specimen includes other DNA sequences encoding the same CDR3. J is TRBJ2-5 and V is TRBV7-9; 13 bases fit TRBD2. CDR1 and CDR2 from the germline V gene are SEHNR and FQNEAQ (reference sequence). Losses at the gene ends were 1 base for V and 4 bases for J; bases not matched to a gene: 0. This CDR3 comprises 15 residues. This chain's CDR3 is CASSLGLAGGETQYF. The sequenced part of the CDR3 DNA is TGTGCCAGCAGCTTAGGACTAGCGGGAGGAGAGACC.

This clone came up many times. The DNA ends 3 residues before the CDR3 does, and the rest of the CDR3 is filled in from the germline J gene. This chain links TRBV10-3 with TRBJ2-5; TRBD2 agrees at 11 bases. The CDR3 loop spans 15 amino acids. Losses at the gene ends were 6 bases for V and 5 bases for J; bases not matched to a gene: 8. Per the germline V gene, CDR1 is ENHRY and CDR2 is SYGVKD. CDR3 DNA, as far as it was read: TGTGCCATCAGGGGTAGCGGGGGGGCGGAGGAGACC. This gives the protein CAIRGSGGAEET. The whole CDR3 sequence reads CAIRGSGGAEETQYF.

This clone has more than one count but fewer than ten. Read sequence stops 3 residues before the CDR3 end, and the germline J gene provides the missing end. The V and J genes are TRBV7-2 and TRBJ1-1; D perhaps matches TRBD1 (5 bases). CDR3 size: 15 residues. Germline-derived CDR1 and CDR2 are SGHTA and FQGNSA. Partial CDR3 DNA: TGTGCCAGCAGCGGCTCCCGGACATTAAGGACCGAA. Translation: CASSGSRTLRTE. The entire CDR3 protein is CASSGSRTLRTEAFF. The entire variable domain, with the rest obtained from reference TRBV7-2 and TRBJ1-1, is as follows: GAGVSQSPSNKVTEKGKDVELRCDPISGHTALYWYRQSLGQGLEFLIYFQGNSAPDKSGLPSDRFSAERTGGSVSTLTIQRTQQEDSAVYLCASSGSRTLRTEAFFGQGTRLTVV.

This clone has just a few counts. The read ends 3 residues shy of where the CDR3 ends; the end is completed using the germline J gene. The genes are TRBV2 and TRBJ1-5; 10 bases line up with TRBD1. Trimming took 4 bases from V and 5 from J; bases not matched to a gene: 2. The CDR3 spans 14 residues. CDR1 SNHLY and CDR2 FYNNEI come from the germline V gene. The sequenced part of the CDR3 DNA is TGTGCCAGCAGTGCGGACAGGGGGTATCAGCCC. It translates to CASSADRGYQP. The CDR3 as a whole reads CASSADRGYQPQHF.

This clone occurred a few times. The CDR3 goes on 3 residues after the read ends, and that part is filled in from the germline J gene. V and J are TRBV18 and TRBJ1-1; D is possibly TRBD1 (5 bases). The CDR3 spans 14 residues. Per the germline V gene, CDR1 is KGHSH and CDR2 is LQKENI. The DNA read from the CDR3 is TGTGCCAGCTCACCACCTGGGGTCGGGGGGAAA. It yields the protein CASSPPGVGGK. The entire CDR3 reads CASSPPGVGGKAFF.

As regards this clone: The read ends 3 residues shy of where the CDR3 ends; the end is completed using the germline J gene. The rearrangement links TRBV6-2 or TRBV6-3 to TRBJ2-7; no definite D call. The V gene's germline CDR1 is MNHEY and CDR2 SVGEGT. V was clipped by 9 bases and J by 4 bases, with 16 bases between them. This CDR3 is built from 13 residues. Partial CDR3 DNA: TGTGCCAGTTCCGCCGCGGTCTCTTACGAG. Translated: CASSAAVSYE. In full, the CDR3 reads CASSAAVSYEQYF.

This clone was seen ten or more times. The read ends 3 residues shy of where the CDR3 ends; the end is completed using the germline J gene. This sequence joins TRBV7-9 and TRBJ1-2; weak D call: TRBD1 (6 bases). Trimming stripped 5 bases from V and 4 bases from J, with 14 bases between. The CDR3 contains 14 residues. Germline CDR1 is SEHNR and CDR2 is FQNEAQ (reference sequence). The CDR3 bases that were read are TGTGCCAGCAGCCAACAGGGAGGGGGCTATGGC. It specifies CASSQQGGGYG. The whole CDR3 sequence is CASSQQGGGYGYTF.

In this sample, this clone turned up many times. The CDR3 end lies 3 residues beyond the end of the read and is filled in from the germline J gene. J is TRBJ2-1 and V is TRBV20-1; 7 nucleotides match TRBD1. V gave up 4 bases and J gave up 8 bases; unmatched junction bases: 11. The CDR3 has 14 residues. CDR1 is DFQATT, CDR2 SNEGSKA, per germline (reference sequence). The sequenced CDR3 bases are TGCAGTGCTATCGCCGGGACAGACTCCTATGAG. Residues: CSAIAGTDSYE. The entire CDR3 protein reads CSAIAGTDSYEQFF.

This clone appeared many times. Read data end 3 residues before the CDR3 end; the end is taken from the germline J gene. V and J are TRBV7-9 and TRBJ2-1, with 11 bases matching TRBD2. The CDR3 loop spans 13 amino acids. Germline V gene lookup returns CDR1 SEHNR and CDR2 FQNEAQ (reference sequence). V lost 10 bases and J lost 7; bases outside the gene matches: 6. The covered CDR3 bases are TGTGCCACAACTAGCGGGAGTGGTAATGAG. This translates into CATTSGSGNE. The complete CDR3 sequence is CATTSGSGNEQFF.

A word on this clone: The read finishes 3 residues shy of the CDR3 end, and the germline J gene is used to complete it. V and J are TRBV2 and TRBJ2-3; 10 positions agree with TRBD2. The CDR3 extends over 15 amino acids. CDR1 is SNHLY, CDR2 FYNNEI, per germline. Unmatched junction bases numbered 5, after V lost 4 bases and J lost 4 bases. CDR3 amino acids: CASSAGLAWADTQYF. The DNA read from the CDR3 is TGTGCCAGCAGTGCGGGACTAGCGTGGGCAGATACG.

With regard to this clone: The read finishes 3 residues shy of the CDR3 end, and the germline J gene is used to complete it. The gene calls are TRBV5-1 and TRBJ1-6; no firm D call. CDR3 length: 14 residues. V gave up 0 bases and J gave up 10 bases, with 11 bases separating them. The germline CDR1 and CDR2 sequences are SGHRS and YFSETQ. CDR3 in amino acids: CASSLGQSDSPLHF. The sequenced CDR3 bases are TGCGCCAGCAGCTTGGGACAATCAGACTCACCC.

Worth noting for this clone: The CDR3 end falls 3 residues outside the read, so it is completed with the germline J gene. V gene TRBV6-1 combines with J gene TRBJ2-7; D unresolved. The ends were cut back, 1 base at V and 3 bases at J, with 10 bases in the middle. Germline CDR1 MNHNS, CDR2 SASEGT. The CDR3 runs 14 residues. CDR3 DNA (partial): TGTGCCAGCAGTGAAGAAGGGTCTGGCTACGAG. Amino acids: CASSEEGSGYE. The CDR3 in its entirety is CASSEEGSGYEQYF.

The CDR3 bases that were read are TGTGCCAGCAGCTTAACCCTGACAGGGGAA. Amino acid sequence: CASSLTLTGE. The complete CDR3 reads CASSLTLTGEAFF. J is TRBJ1-1 and V is TRBV7-2, with 7 bases aligning to TRBD1. The CDR3 end is not reached by the read, which stops 3 residues before it; the germline J gene fills it in. The CDR3 has 13 residues. Germline lookup yields CDR1 SGHTA and CDR2 FQGNSA.

Points on this clone: The read ends 3 residues shy of where the CDR3 ends; the end is completed using the germline J gene. The rearrangement uses TRBV11-2 and TRBJ1-1; D possibly corresponds to TRBD1 (5 bases). This CDR3 contains 15 residues. V was clipped by 5 bases and J by 0 bases, with 13 bases between them. Germline CDR1 SGHAT, CDR2 FQNNGV. The part of the CDR3 DNA that was read is TGTGCCAGCAGCGCCCGACAGACGATGAACACTGAA. It codes for CASSARQTMNTE. The whole CDR3 sequence reads CASSARQTMNTEAFF.

This clone was observed at least ten times. Incomplete CDR3 DNA: TGCGCCAGCAGCCAAGAGGCTAGCGGGAGGGCCAATGAG. This gives the protein CASSQEASGRANE. The entire CDR3 is CASSQEASGRANEQFF. J is TRBJ2-1 and V is TRBV4-1; 12 positions match TRBD2. The CDR3 is cut off 3 residues early in the read; its end comes from the germline J gene. Trimming at V came to 0 bases and at J to 6 bases, leaving 3 bases not matched to a gene. The length of the CDR3 is 16 residues. Per the germline V gene, CDR1 is MGHRA and CDR2 is YSYEKL.

At least ten counts were recorded for this clone. The DNA ends 3 residues before the CDR3 does, and the rest of the CDR3 is filled in from the germline J gene. V usage is TRBV6-1 and J usage is TRBJ1-5, with D unresolved. V was clipped by 0 bases and J by 8 bases, with 14 bases between them. There are 15 residues in the CDR3. Germline CDR1 MNHNS, CDR2 SASEGT. The CDR3 sequence is CASSEATVPIKPQHF. The sequenced part of the CDR3 DNA is TGTGCCAGCAGTGAAGCCACGGTACCAATCAAGCCC.

This clone was detected ten times or more. The CDR3 is cut off 3 residues early in the read; its end comes from the germline J gene. The chain links TRBV7-3 to TRBJ2-2, with 11 bases aligning to TRBD1. V gave up 4 bases and J gave up 3 bases; unmatched junction bases: 4. This CDR3 spans 16 amino acids. Germline V lookup: CDR1 SGHTA, CDR2 FQGTGA. CDR3 bases read: TGTGCCAGCAGCTGGACAGGGGGCGCCGACACCGGGGAG. This gives the protein CASSWTGGADTGE. The CDR3 in full is CASSWTGGADTGELFF. The entire variable domain, with the rest obtained from reference TRBV7-3 and TRBJ2-2, is as follows: GAGVSQTPSNKVTEKGKYVELRCDPISGHTALYWYRQSLGQGPEFLIYFQGTGAADDSGLPNDRFFAVRPEGSVSTLKIQRTERGDSAVYLCASSWTGGADTGELFFGEGSRLTVL.

This clone is termed medium-sized. The sequenced fragment ends 3 residues before the CDR3 boundary, so the rest is inferred from the germline J gene. The chain has TRBV18 and TRBJ1-1; D unresolved. The germline gives CDR1 KGHSH, CDR2 LQKENI. The CDR3 length is 15 residues. The V gene lost 1 base and the J gene lost 1 base, with 10 bases spanning the gap. The sequenced part of the CDR3 DNA is TGTGCCAGCTCACCACGCAAGCCTACGAACACTGAA. Residues: CASSPRKPTNTE. The whole CDR3 sequence reads CASSPRKPTNTEAFF.